This entry lists 24 T cell receptor beta chains sequenced from one sample in a study of blood T cell repertoires in COVID-19. This table comes from immunoSEQ multiplex PCR, and its TCRdb copy is limited to in-frame clones, with some not included. The sample carries 75,000 to 95,000 clones, approximately 82% recorded once. Sequences were obtained from peripheral blood. The source is a man in his sixties with acute or convalescent COVID-19.

The chain combines TRBV27 with TRBJ1-2; 12 positions match TRBD1. Germline trimming cut 6 bases from V and 8 bases from J; bases unmatched to any gene: 7. This CDR3 spans 14 amino acids. Germline V gives CDR1 MNHEY, CDR2 SMNVEV (reference sequence). CDR3 residues: CASSPGQGAGGYTF. The CDR3 bases are TGTGCCAGCAGCCCGGGACAGGGGGCAGGGGGCTACACCTTC.

This chain links TRBV28 with TRBJ1-5, with 11 bases aligning to TRBD1. CDR3 length: 17 residues. CDR1 is MDHEN and CDR2 is SYDVKM in the germline V gene. V lost 5 bases to trimming and J lost 0 bases; unmatched junction nucleotides: 6. The CDR3 DNA reads TGTGCCAGCAGTCGGACAGGGGGCGGTCTTAGCAATCAGCCCCAGCATTTT. It codes for CASSRTGGGLSNQPQHF.

The chain links TRBV12-3 or TRBV12-4 to TRBJ1-1; 7 positions match TRBD1. This CDR3 is built from 13 residues. The ends lost 4 bases at V and 4 bases at J; junction bases unmatched: 3. The CDR3 sequence is CASSSQGGTEAFF. The CDR3 DNA sequence: TGTGCCAGCAGTTCCCAGGGGGGCACTGAAGCTTTCTTT.

This clone was detected only once. The CDR3 protein is CASSRYVRQGGRTEAFF. For the CDR3, the DNA is TGTGCCAGCAGCCGCTATGTTCGACAAGGGGGAAGGACTGAAGCTTTCTTT. This sequence joins TRBV14 and TRBJ1-1, with a possible D match to TRBD1 (6 bases). Germline loops: CDR1 SGHDN, CDR2 FVKESK. V lost 4 bases, J lost 5 bases, and 23 bases lay in between. CDR3 size: 17 residues.

In its sample, this clone was seen a few times. This chain joins TRBV19 and TRBJ2-7; D gene unclear. The germline gives CDR1 LNHDA, CDR2 SQIVND (reference sequence). The CDR3 covers 14 residues. The ends were cut back, 6 bases at V and 0 bases at J, with 12 bases in the middle. The CDR3 loop reads CASSHNPGSYEQYF. The CDR3 nucleotides read TGTGCCAGTAGCCATAATCCGGGCTCCTACGAGCAGTACTTC.

The chain recombines TRBV4-3 with TRBJ2-5; 8 bases map to TRBD1. The CDR3 length is 17 residues. CDR1 is LGHNA and CDR2 is YSLEER in the germline V gene. J lost 2 bases, V lost 1 base, and 9 bases had no gene match. CDR3 sequence reads: CASSQVLWTGQQETQYF. The CDR3 region has the DNA TGCGCCAGCAGCCAAGTGCTCTGGACAGGGCAGCAAGAGACCCAGTACTTC.

V usage is TRBV23-1 and J usage is TRBJ2-2, with 11 bases fitting TRBD1. TRBV23-1 is designated an ORF whose function remains uncertain. There are 16 residues in the CDR3. The V and J ends lost 6 bases and 2 bases, in that order; junction bases with no gene match: 5. The DNA of the CDR3 is TGCGCCAGCAGCCGGGACAGGGGGTTCAACACCGGGGAGCTGTTTTTT. This encodes CASSRDRGFNTGELFF.

The chain has TRBV6-5 and TRBJ1-2, with D possibly TRBD1 on 6 matching bases. V was clipped by 4 bases and J by 4 bases, with 10 bases between them. The germline CDR1 and CDR2 sequences are MNHEY and SVGAGI. The CDR3 runs to 13 residues. The CDR3 protein is CASSSKGGYGYTF. The CDR3 DNA reads as TGTGCCAGCAGTTCAAAAGGGGGCTATGGCTACACCTTC.

V gene TRBV7-2 combines with J gene TRBJ2-1; unclear D gene. CDR3 length: 14 residues. Per the germline V gene, CDR1 is SGHTA and CDR2 is FQGNSA. Trimming removed 5 bases at V and 0 bases at J, with 8 bases between. Here the CDR3 DNA reads TGTGCCAGCAGCCATTCGAGCTCCTACAATGAGCAGTTCTTC. Translating it yields CASSHSSSYNEQFF.

The chain recombines TRBV7-9 with TRBJ1-6, with TRBD1 as a possible D gene (5 bases). CDR3 length: 15 amino acids. Germline V gene lookup returns CDR1 SEHNR and CDR2 FQNEAQ (reference sequence). The ends were cut back, 1 base at V and 6 bases at J, with 10 bases in the middle. The CDR3 DNA reads as TGTGCCAGCAGCTTAGGACAGATAATTAATTCACCCCTCCACTTT. It encodes CASSLGQIINSPLHF.

The chain uses TRBV19 and TRBJ1-5; tentatively, D is TRBD1 (6 bases). Trimming stripped 1 base from V and 1 base from J, with 17 bases between. Germline V gene sequence: CDR1 LNHDA, CDR2 SQIVND (reference sequence). The length of the CDR3 is 18 residues. CDR3 sequence reads: CASSIGWGGMKSNQPQHF. CDR3 nucleotides: TGTGCCAGTAGTATAGGTTGGGGGGGCATGAAAAGCAATCAGCCCCAGCATTTT.

The chain joins TRBV6-1 to TRBJ2-2, with a weak D call TRBD1 (5 bases). The CDR3 spans 14 residues. Per the germline V gene, CDR1 is MNHNS and CDR2 is SASEGT. The V and J ends lost 1 base and 3 bases respectively, with 6 bases between them. The CDR3, as DNA: TGTGCCAGCAGTGAAGGGGGCGACACCGGGGAGCTGTTTTTT. Encoded protein: CASSEGGDTGELFF.

V and J are TRBV3-1 (or the pseudogene TRBV3-2) and TRBJ2-3, with D maybe TRBD2 (8 bases). Trimming shortened V by 4 bases and J by 2 bases, and 13 bases separated the two germline ends. The V gene's germline CDR1 is LGHDT and CDR2 YNNKEL (reference sequence). The CDR3 length is 15 residues. Here the CDR3 reads CASSRSGTDTDTQYF. The CDR3 region has the DNA TGTGCCAGCAGCCGTAGCGGGACAGACACAGATACGCAGTATTTT.

This sequence joins TRBV6-5 and TRBJ2-1; D possibly corresponds to TRBD1 (6 bases). The V end was cut by 6 bases, the J end by 8 bases, with 20 bases between. The CDR3 covers 15 residues. In germline, CDR1 is MNHEY, CDR2 SVGAGI. As DNA, the CDR3 is TGTGCCAGCAGCGTACGGGACACAGCAGTCCATGAGCAGTTCTTC. Translation gives CASSVRDTAVHEQFF.

This chain's CDR3 is CASSLEQGAFAGYTF. The CDR3 DNA reads TGTGCCAGCAGCTTGGAGCAGGGGGCGTTCGCTGGCTACACCTTC. The V and J genes are TRBV5-6 and TRBJ1-2; 8 bases map to TRBD1. The CDR3 runs 15 residues. CDR1 is SGHDT, CDR2 YYEEEE, per germline. V was pared by 0 bases and J by 7 bases, with 8 bases of the junction left unmatched.

The chain combines TRBV3-1 (or the pseudogene TRBV3-2) with TRBJ2-7; D not certain. V was pared by 1 base and J by 2 bases, with 15 bases between. The CDR3 spans 16 residues. The germline CDR1 and CDR2 sequences are LGHDT and YNNKEL (reference sequence). The CDR3 nucleotides are TGTGCCAGCAGCCAAGTTTATTCGAGGTCCACCTACGAGCAGTACGTC. Protein product: CASSQVYSRSTYEQYV.

The chain has TRBV19 and TRBJ2-7; D call uncertain. V gave up 5 bases and J gave up 4 bases, with 21 bases separating them. The CDR3 spans 16 residues. The V gene's germline CDR1 is LNHDA and CDR2 SQIVND (reference sequence). This chain's CDR3 is CASSQDRRPGGYEQYF. The CDR3 DNA follows: TGTGCCAGTAGTCAAGATCGAAGGCCCGGCGGTTACGAGCAGTACTTC.

The V and J genes are TRBV29-1 and TRBJ1-1; maybe TRBD1 (5 bases). The CDR3 runs to 13 residues. With 7 bases removed from V and 5 bases from J, the gap between germline ends came to 17 bases. CDR1 is SQVTM, CDR2 ANQGSEA, per germline. CDR3 sequence (DNA): TGCAGCGCTGGGGGGGTAAGGGGTACTGAAGCTTTCTTT. This sequence encodes CSAGGVRGTEAFF.

The chain links TRBV29-1 to TRBJ2-6, with a possible D match to TRBD1 (5 bases). The CDR3 runs 13 residues. V shed 7 bases and J shed 4 bases, with 11 bases lying between them. The germline V gene encodes CDR1 SQVTM and CDR2 ANQGSEA. The CDR3 protein is CSAGQAGANVLTF. CDR3 nucleotides: TGCAGCGCCGGACAAGCCGGGGCCAACGTCCTGACTTTC.

This clone has more than one count but fewer than ten. The chain couples TRBV2 to TRBJ1-5; 8 nucleotides align to TRBD1. The CDR3 is 15 amino acids. V was clipped by 2 bases and J by 6 bases; unmatched bases: 6. Per the germline V gene, CDR1 is SNHLY and CDR2 is FYNNEI. The CDR3 nucleotides read TGTGCCAGCAGTGAAATAGGACAGGGCCGTCAGCCCCAGCATTTT. Residues: CASSEIGQGRQPQHF.

This chain connects TRBV2 to TRBJ2-1; no clear D. The V end lost 7 bases, the J end lost 8 bases, and 12 bases lay between the germline ends. The CDR3 covers 12 residues. Germline V gene data show CDR1 as SNHLY and CDR2 as FYNNEI. The CDR3 sequence: CASTLLSDEQFF. CDR3 bases: TGTGCCAGCACCCTATTAAGTGATGAGCAGTTCTTC.

This clone was observed a single time. This sequence joins TRBV5-6 and TRBJ1-5, with TRBD1 matching over 8 bases. The CDR3 is made up of 16 amino acids. The V gene's germline CDR1 is SGHDT and CDR2 YYEEEE. V lost 4 bases and J lost 7; bases outside the gene matches: 13. The CDR3 loop is CASSPRRGQGGQPQHF. The DNA of the CDR3 is TGTGCCAGCAGCCCCCGACGCGGACAGGGTGGACAGCCCCAGCATTTT.

The genes are TRBV6-5 and TRBJ1-1; weak D call: TRBD1 (5 bases). The germline gives CDR1 MNHEY, CDR2 SVGAGI. The CDR3 runs 12 residues. V was trimmed by 7 bases and J by 5 bases, leaving 11 bases between them. The DNA of the CDR3 is TGTGCCAGCAAGCGGGAGGGGACTGAAGCTTTCTTT. Its translation: CASKREGTEAFF.

This chain links TRBV29-1 with TRBJ1-4; D is unresolved. CDR1 is SQVTM and CDR2 is ANQGSEA in the germline V gene. This CDR3 region has 14 residues. V lost 2 bases and J lost 5, with 12 bases in between. The CDR3 sequence is CSVELMGRNEKLFF. For the CDR3, the DNA is TGCAGCGTTGAATTAATGGGGAGAAATGAAAAACTGTTTTTT.